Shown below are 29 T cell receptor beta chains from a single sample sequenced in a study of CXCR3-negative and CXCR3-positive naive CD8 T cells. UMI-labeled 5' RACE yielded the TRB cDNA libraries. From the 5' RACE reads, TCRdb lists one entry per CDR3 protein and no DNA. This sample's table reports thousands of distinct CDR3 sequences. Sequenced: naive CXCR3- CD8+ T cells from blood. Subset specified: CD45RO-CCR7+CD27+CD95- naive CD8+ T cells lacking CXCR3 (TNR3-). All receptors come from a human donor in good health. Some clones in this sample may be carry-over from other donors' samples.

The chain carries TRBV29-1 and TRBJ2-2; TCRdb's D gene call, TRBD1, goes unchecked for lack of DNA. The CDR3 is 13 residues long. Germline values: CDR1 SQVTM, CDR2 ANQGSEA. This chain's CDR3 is CSEGTVNTGELFF.

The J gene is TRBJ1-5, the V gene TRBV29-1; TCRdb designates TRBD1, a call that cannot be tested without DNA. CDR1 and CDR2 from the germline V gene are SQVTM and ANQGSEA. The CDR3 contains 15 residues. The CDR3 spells CSASSPQGTNQPQHF. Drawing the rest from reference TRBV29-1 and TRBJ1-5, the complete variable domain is SAVISQKPSRDICQRGTSLTIQCQVDSQVTMMFWYRQQPGQSLTLIATANQGSEATYESGFVIDKFPISRPNLTFSTLTVSNMSPEDSSIYLCSASSPQGTNQPQHFGDGTRLSIL.

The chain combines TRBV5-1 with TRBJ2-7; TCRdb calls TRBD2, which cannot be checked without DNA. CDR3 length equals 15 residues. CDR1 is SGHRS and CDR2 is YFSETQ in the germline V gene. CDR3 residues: CASSPGLVSSYEQYF.

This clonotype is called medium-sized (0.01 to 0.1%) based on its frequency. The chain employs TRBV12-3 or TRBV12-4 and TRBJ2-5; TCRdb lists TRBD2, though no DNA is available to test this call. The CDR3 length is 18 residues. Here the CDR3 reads CASSLSSLASGDQETQYF.

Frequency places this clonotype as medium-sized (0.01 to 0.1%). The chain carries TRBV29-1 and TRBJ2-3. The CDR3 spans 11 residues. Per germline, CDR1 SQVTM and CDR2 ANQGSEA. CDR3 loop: CSVPHPDTQYF.

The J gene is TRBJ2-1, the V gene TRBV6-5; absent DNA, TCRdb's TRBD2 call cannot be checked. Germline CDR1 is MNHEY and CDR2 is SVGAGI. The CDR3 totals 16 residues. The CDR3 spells CASSYGTSGVYNEQFF.

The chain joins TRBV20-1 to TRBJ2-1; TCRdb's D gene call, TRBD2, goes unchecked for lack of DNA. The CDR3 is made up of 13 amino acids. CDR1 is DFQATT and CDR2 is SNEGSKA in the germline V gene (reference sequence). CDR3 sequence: CSARNGRMGEQFF.

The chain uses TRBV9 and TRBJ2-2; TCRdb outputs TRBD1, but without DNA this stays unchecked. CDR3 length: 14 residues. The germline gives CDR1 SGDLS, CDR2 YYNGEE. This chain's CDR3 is CASRETGRAGELFF.

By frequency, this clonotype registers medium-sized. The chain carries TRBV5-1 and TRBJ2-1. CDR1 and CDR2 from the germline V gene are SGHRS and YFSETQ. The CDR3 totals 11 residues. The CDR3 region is CASRSGNEQFF.

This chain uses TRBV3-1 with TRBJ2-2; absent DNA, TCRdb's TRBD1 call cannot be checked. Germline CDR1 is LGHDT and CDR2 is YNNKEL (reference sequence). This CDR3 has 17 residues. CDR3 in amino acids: CASSQDPGQGGTGELFF. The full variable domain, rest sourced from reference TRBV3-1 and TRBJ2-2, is DTAVSQTPKYLVTQMGNDKSIKCEQNLGHDTMYWYKQDSKKFLKIMFSYNNKELIINETVPNRFSPKSPDKAHLNLHINSLELGDSAVYFCASSQDPGQGGTGELFFGEGSRLTVL.

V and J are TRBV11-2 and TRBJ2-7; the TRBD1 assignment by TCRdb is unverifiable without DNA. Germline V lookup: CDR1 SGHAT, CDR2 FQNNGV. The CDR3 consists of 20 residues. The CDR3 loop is CASSNPRLLEAGDRAGEQYF.

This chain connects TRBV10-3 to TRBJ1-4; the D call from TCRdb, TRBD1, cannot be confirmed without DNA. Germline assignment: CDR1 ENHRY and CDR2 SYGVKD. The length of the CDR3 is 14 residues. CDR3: CAISDVGANEKLFF.

The CDR3 is CRLSSMNTEAFF. This chain connects TRBV20-1 to TRBJ1-1. Germline V gene lookup returns CDR1 DFQATT and CDR2 SNEGSKA (reference sequence). The CDR3 length is 12 residues.

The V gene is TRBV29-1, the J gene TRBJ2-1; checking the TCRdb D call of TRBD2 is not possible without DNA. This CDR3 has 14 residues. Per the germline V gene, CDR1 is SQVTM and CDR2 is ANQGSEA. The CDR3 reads CSVGGGGSYNEQFF.

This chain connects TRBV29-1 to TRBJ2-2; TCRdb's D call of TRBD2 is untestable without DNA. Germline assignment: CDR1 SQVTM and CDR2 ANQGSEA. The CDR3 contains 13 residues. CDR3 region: CSVGGTLAGELFF.

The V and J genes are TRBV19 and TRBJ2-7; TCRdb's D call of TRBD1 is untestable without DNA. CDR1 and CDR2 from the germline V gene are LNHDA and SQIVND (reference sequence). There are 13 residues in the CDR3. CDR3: CASSPGQAYEQYF.

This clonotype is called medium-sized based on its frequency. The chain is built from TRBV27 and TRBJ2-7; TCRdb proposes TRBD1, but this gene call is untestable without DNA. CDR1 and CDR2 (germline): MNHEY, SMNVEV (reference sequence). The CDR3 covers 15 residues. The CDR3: CASSLGQGAPYEQYF.

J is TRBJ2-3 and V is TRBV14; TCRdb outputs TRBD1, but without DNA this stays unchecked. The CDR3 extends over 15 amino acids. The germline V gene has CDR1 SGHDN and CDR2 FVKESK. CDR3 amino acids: CASSHGSPSTDTQYF.

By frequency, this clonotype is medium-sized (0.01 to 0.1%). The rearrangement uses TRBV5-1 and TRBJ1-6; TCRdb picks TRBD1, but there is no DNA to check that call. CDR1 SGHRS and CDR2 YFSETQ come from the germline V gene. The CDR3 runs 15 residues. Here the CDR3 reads CASSPRGASDSPLHF.

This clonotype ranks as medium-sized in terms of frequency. CDR3: CASSFRLSNTEAFF. The gene calls are TRBV5-5 and TRBJ1-1. Germline V gives CDR1 SGHKS, CDR2 YYEKEE (reference sequence). The CDR3 runs to 14 residues.

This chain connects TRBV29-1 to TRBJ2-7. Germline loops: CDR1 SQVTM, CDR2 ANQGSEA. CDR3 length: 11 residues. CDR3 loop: CSVVADYEQYF.

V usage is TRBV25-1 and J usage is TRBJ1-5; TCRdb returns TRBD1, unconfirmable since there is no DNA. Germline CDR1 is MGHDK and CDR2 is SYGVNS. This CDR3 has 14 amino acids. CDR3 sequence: CASSEQGGNQPQHF.

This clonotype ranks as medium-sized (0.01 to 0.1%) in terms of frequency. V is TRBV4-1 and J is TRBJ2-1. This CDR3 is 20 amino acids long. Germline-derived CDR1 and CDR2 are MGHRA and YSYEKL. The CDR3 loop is CASSQEVVRLVHSSYNEQFF.

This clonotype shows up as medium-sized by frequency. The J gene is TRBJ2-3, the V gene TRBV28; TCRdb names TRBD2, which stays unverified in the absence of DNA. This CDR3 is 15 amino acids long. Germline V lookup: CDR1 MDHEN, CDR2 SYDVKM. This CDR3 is CASTPPGLAGDTQYF.

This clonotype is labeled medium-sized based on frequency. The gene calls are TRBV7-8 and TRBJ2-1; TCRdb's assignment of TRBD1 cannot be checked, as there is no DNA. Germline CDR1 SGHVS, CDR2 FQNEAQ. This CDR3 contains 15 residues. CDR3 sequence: CASSLDPGPGAEQFF.

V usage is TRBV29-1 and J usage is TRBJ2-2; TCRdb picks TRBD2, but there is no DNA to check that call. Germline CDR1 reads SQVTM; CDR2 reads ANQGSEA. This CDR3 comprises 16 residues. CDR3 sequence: CSVPWRGTEDTGELFF.

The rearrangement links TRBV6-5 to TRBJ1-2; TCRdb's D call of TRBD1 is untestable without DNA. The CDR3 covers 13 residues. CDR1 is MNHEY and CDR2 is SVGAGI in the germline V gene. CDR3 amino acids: CASSYGTGGGYTF.

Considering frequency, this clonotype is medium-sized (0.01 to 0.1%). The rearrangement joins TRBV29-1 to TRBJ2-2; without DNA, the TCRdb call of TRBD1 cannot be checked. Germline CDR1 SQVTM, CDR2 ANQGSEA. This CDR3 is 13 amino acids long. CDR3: CSVRPRDTGELFF.

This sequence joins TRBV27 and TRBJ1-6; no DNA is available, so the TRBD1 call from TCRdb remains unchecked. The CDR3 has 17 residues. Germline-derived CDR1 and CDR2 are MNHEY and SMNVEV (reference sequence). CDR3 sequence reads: CTSRGGTASSYNSPLHF.